Shown below are 6 T cell receptor beta chains from a single sample sequenced in a study of T cell responses to AZD1222 COVID-19 vaccine (dated by TCRdb to 2020 to 2023). Libraries were made using the immunoSEQ multiplex PCR assay. The source is immuneACCESS, and TCRdb retained only in-frame sequences with V and J called. Part of the clones is not carried over; for the studies checked, unresolved V genes explain less than half of this, and the remainder is unexplained. Within this sample are approximately 190,000 clones, with 87% of them counted one time only. Around 2.9% of the sample comes from the top ten. The time point label of this sample denotes: baseline before first vaccination. The treatment or condition label on this specimen signifies: meningococcal conjugate vaccine given as trial control. The specimen was peripheral blood, collected on day 0 of MenACWY control vaccination. The receptors shown here come from an adult in good health.

The chain uses TRBV5-4 and TRBJ2-7, with D hard to call. The length of the CDR3 is 14 residues. Germline assignment: CDR1 SGHNT and CDR2 YYREEE (reference sequence). V lost 4 bases and J lost 2, with 13 bases in between. The CDR3 DNA follows: TGTGCCAGCAGCGTAGGCGCACAGCCCTACGAGCAGTACTTC. Protein: CASSVGAQPYEQYF.

The gene calls are TRBV7-9 and TRBJ2-1; 8 bases are a match to TRBD2. The J segment lost 9 bases and the V segment lost 5 bases, leaving 12 bases of the junction unmatched. This CDR3 has 15 amino acids. The germline V gene encodes CDR1 SEHNR and CDR2 FQNEAQ (reference sequence). CDR3 sequence: CASSISGLATGEQFF. The CDR3 DNA follows: TGTGCCAGCAGCATTTCTGGACTAGCTACGGGTGAGCAGTTCTTC.

The chain couples TRBV20-1 to TRBJ1-3; D is uncertain. This CDR3 region has 11 residues. Trimming took off 3 bases at V and 4 bases at J, with 4 bases between the two ends. From germline, CDR1 is DFQATT and CDR2 SNEGSKA (reference sequence). As DNA, the CDR3 is TGCAGTGCTAGTTGGGGAAACACCATATATTTT. This sequence encodes CSASWGNTIYF.

This clone came up a few times. V usage is TRBV11-3 and J usage is TRBJ2-1; possible D gene TRBD2, 6 bases. The CDR3 extends over 18 amino acids. The V end was cut by 3 bases, the J end by 0 bases, with 18 bases between. Germline V gives CDR1 SGHNT, CDR2 YENEEA. The CDR3 DNA reads TGTGCCAGCAGCTTGGACCATAGCGGAACCAGCTCCTACAATGAGCAGTTCTTC. This codes for CASSLDHSGTSSYNEQFF.

The chain couples TRBV3-1 (or the pseudogene TRBV3-2) to TRBJ1-4; no reliable D call. The CDR3 contains 14 residues. Trimming took 4 bases from V and 6 from J, leaving 12 bases between them. Germline loops: CDR1 LGHDT, CDR2 YNNKEL (reference sequence). CDR3: CASSPPGSDEKLFF. CDR3 nucleotide sequence: TGTGCCAGCAGCCCACCCGGGTCCGATGAAAAACTGTTTTTT.

This clone has just a few counts. The CDR3 loop reads CASTPGSRSYEQYF. The CDR3 bases are TGTGCCAGCACCCCGGGGAGCCGCTCCTACGAGCAGTACTTC. V gene TRBV7-2 combines with J gene TRBJ2-7, with D maybe TRBD2 (5 bases). This CDR3 region has 14 residues. V lost 7 bases and J lost 0, with 13 bases in between. Germline CDR1 is SGHTA and CDR2 is FQGNSA.